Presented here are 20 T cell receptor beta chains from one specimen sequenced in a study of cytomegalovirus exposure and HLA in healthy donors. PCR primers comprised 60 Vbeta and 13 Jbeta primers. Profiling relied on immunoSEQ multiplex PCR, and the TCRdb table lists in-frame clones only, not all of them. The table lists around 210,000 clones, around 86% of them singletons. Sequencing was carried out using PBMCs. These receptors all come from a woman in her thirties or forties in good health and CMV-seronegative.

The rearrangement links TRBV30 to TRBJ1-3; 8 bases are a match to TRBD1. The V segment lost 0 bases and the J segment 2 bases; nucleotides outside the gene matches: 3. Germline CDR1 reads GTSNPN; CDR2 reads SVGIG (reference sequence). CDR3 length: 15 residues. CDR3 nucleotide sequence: TGTGCCTGGAGTGTCCAGGGGGCGACTGGAAACACCATATATTTT. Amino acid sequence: CAWSVQGATGNTIYF.

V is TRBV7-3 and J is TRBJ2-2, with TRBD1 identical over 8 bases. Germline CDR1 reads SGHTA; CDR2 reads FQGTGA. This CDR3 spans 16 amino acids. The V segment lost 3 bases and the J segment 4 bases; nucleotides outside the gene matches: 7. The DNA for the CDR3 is TGTGCCAGCAGCTTTTCCGGGACAGGAGGCACCGGGGAGCTGTTTTTT. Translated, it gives CASSFSGTGGTGELFF.

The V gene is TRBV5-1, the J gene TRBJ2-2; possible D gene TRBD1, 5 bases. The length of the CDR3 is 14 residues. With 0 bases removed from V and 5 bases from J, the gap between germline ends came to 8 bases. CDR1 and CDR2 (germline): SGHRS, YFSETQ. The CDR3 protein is CASSLVSGTGELFF. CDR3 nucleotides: TGCGCCAGCAGCTTGGTCTCAGGGACCGGGGAGCTGTTTTTT. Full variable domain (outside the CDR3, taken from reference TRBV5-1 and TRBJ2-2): KAGVTQTPRYLIKTRGQQVTLSCSPISGHRSVSWYQQTPGQGLQFLFEYFSETQRNKGNFPGRFSGRQFSNSRSEMNVSTLELGDSALYLCASSLVSGTGELFFGEGSRLTVL.

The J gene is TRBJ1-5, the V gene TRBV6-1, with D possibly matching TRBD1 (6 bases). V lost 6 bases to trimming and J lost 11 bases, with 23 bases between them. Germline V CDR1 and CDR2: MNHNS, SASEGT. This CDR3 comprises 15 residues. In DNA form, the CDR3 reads TGTGCCAGCAGGGAACTTACAGGGCCTAGGGCGGCCCAGCATTTT. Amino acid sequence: CASRELTGPRAAQHF.

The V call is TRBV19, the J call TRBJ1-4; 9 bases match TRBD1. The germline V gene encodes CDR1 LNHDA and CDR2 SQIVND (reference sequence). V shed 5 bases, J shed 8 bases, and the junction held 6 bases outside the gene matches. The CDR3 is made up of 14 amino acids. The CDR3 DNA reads TGTGCCAGTAGTTCACAGGGGGCCCAGGAAAAACTGTTTTTT. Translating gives CASSSQGAQEKLFF.

The CDR3 loop is CASSSLQGQIQETQYF. CDR3 in DNA: TGTGCCAGCAGCTCTCTCCAAGGACAGATTCAAGAGACCCAGTACTTC. The chain combines TRBV5-8 with TRBJ2-5; a possible D gene is TRBD1 (6 bases). Germline CDR1 SGHTS, CDR2 YDEGEE. There are 16 residues in the CDR3. The V end lost 3 bases, the J end lost 2 bases, and 17 bases lay between the germline ends.

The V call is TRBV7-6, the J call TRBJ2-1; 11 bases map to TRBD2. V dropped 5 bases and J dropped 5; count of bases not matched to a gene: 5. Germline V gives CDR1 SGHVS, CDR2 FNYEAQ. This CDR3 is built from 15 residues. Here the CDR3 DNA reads TGTGCCAGCAGCCTAGTAGCGGGAGGGAACAATGAGCAGTTCTTC. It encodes CASSLVAGGNNEQFF.

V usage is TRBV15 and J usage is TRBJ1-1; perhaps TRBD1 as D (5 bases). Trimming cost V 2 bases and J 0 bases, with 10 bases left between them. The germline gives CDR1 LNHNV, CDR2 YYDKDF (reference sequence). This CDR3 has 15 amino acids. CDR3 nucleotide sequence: TGTGCCACCAGCAGAAACCAGGGATTGAACACTGAAGCTTTCTTT. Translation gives CATSRNQGLNTEAFF.

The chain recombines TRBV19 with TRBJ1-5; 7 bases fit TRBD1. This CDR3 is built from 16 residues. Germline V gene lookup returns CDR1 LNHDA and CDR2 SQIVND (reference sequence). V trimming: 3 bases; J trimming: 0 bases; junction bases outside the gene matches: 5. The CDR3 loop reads CASSIRGTHSNQPQHF. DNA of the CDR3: TGTGCCAGTAGTATCAGGGGGACACATAGCAATCAGCCCCAGCATTTT.

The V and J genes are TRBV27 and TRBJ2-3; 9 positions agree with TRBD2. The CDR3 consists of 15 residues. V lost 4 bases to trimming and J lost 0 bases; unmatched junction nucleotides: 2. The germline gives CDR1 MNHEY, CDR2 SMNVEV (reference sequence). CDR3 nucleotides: TGTGCCAGCAGTTCCACTAGCGGGAGCACAGATACGCAGTATTTT. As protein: CASSSTSGSTDTQYF.

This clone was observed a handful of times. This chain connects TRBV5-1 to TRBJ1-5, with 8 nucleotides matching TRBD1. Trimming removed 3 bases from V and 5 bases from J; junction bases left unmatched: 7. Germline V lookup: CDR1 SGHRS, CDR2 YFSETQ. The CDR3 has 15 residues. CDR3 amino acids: CASSSGTQGDQPQHF. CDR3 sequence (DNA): TGCGCCAGCAGCTCGGGGACACAGGGGGATCAGCCCCAGCATTTT.

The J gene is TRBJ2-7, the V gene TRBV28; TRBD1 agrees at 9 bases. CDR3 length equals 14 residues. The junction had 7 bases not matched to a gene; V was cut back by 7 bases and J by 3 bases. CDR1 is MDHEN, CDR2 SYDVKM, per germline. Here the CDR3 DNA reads TGTGCCAGCAATTCGGGACAGGGCCACTACGAGCAGTACTTC. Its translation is CASNSGQGHYEQYF.

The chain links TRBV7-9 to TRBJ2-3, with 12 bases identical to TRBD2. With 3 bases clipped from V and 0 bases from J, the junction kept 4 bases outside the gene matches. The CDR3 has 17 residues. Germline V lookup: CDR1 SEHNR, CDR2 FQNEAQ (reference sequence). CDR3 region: CASSLGTSGLSTDTQYF. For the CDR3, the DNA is TGTGCCAGCAGCTTGGGGACTAGCGGGCTTAGCACAGATACGCAGTATTTT.

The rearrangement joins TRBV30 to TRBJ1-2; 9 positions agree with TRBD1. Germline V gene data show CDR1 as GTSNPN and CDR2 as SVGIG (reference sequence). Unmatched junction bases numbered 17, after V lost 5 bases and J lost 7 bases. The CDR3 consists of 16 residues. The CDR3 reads CAWHGAKTGGASGYTF. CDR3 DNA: TGTGCCTGGCACGGGGCCAAAACAGGGGGCGCAAGTGGCTACACCTTC.

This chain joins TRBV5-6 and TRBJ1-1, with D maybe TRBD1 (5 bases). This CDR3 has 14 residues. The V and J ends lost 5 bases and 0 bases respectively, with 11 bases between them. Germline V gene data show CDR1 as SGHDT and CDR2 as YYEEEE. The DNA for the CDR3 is TGTGCCAGCAGGGCAAGGGGCTTGAACACTGAAGCTTTCTTT. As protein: CASRARGLNTEAFF.

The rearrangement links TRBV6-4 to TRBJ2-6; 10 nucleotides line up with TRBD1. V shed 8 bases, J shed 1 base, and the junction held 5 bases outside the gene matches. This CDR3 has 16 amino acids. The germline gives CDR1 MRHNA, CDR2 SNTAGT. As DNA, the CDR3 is TGTGCCAGCGGTCCGGGACAGGGGTCTGGGGCCAACGTCCTGACTTTC. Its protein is CASGPGQGSGANVLTF.

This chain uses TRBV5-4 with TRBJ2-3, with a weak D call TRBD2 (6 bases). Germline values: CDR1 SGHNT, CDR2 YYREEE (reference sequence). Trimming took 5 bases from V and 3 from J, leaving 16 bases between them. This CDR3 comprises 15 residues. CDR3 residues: CASSYMGGETDTQYF. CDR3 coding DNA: TGTGCCAGCAGTTACATGGGAGGTGAAACAGATACGCAGTATTTT. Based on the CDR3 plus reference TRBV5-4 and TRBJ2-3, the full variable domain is ETGVTQSPTHLIKTRGQQVTLRCSSQSGHNTVSWYQQALGQGPQFIFQYYREEENGRGNFPPRFSGLQFPNYSSELNVNALELDDSALYLCASSYMGGETDTQYFGPGTRLTVL.

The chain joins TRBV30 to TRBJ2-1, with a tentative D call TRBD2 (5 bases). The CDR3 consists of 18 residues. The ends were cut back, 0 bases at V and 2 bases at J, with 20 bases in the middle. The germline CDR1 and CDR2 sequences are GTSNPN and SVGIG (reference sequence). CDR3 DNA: TGTGCCTGGAGTGTCATCCCAGTGGCGGGCCCTACCTACAATGAGCAGTTCTTC. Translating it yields CAWSVIPVAGPTYNEQFF.

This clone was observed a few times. CDR3 loop: CASSIDRGSGANVLTF. The DNA for the CDR3 is TGTGCCAGTAGTATAGACAGGGGGTCTGGGGCCAACGTCCTGACTTTC. The chain combines TRBV19 with TRBJ2-6; 7 positions match TRBD1. Unmatched junction bases numbered 0, after V lost 0 bases and J lost 1 base. CDR1 and CDR2 from the germline V gene are LNHDA and SQIVND (reference sequence). This CDR3 region has 16 residues. Drawing the rest from reference TRBV19 and TRBJ2-6, the complete variable domain is DGGITQSPKYLFRKEGQNVTLSCEQNLNHDAMYWYRQDPGQGLRLIYYSQIVNDFQKGDIAEGYSVSREKKESFPLTVTSAQKNPTAFYLCASSIDRGSGANVLTFGAGSRLTVL.

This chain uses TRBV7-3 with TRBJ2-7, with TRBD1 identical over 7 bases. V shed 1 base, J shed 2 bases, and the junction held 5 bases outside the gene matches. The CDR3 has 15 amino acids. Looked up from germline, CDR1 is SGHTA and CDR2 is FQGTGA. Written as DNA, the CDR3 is TGTGCCAGCAGCTTAAACCCGACAGGGCCCTACGAGCAGTACTTC. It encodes CASSLNPTGPYEQYF.